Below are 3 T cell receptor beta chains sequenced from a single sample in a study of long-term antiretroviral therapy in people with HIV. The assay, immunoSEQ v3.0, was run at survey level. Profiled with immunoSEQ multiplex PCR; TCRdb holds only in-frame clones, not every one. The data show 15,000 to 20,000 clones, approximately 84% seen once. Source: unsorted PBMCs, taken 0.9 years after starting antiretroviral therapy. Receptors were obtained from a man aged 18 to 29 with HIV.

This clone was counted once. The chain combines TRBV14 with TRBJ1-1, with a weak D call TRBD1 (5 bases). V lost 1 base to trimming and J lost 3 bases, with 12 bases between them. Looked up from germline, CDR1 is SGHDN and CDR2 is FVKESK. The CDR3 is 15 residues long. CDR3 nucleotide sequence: TGTGCCAGCAGCCAAGCACCGGTAGGGGACACTGAAGCTTTCTTT. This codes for CASSQAPVGDTEAFF. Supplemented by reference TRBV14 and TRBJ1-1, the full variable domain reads EAGVTQFPSHSVIEKGQTVTLRCDPISGHDNLYWYRRVMGKEIKFLLHFVKESKQDESGMPNNRFLAERTGGTYSTLKVQPAELEDSGVYFCASSQAPVGDTEAFFGQGTRLTVV.

CDR3 in DNA: TGCGCCAGCAGCCAAGTGGCTACAGGGAGCTTCTCTGGGGCCAACGTCCTGACTTTC. It translates to CASSQVATGSFSGANVLTF. The chain carries TRBV4-1 and TRBJ2-6; tentatively, D is TRBD1 (6 bases). Trimming left V 1 base short and J 0 bases short, with 16 bases between. CDR1 is MGHRA and CDR2 is YSYEKL in the germline V gene. CDR3 length equals 19 residues.

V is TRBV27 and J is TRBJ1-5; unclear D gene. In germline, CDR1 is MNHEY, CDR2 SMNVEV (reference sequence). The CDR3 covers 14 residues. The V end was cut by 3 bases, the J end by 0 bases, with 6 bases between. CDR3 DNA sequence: TGTGCCAGCAGTTTTGGCGGTAGCAATCAGCCCCAGCATTTT. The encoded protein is CASSFGGSNQPQHF.